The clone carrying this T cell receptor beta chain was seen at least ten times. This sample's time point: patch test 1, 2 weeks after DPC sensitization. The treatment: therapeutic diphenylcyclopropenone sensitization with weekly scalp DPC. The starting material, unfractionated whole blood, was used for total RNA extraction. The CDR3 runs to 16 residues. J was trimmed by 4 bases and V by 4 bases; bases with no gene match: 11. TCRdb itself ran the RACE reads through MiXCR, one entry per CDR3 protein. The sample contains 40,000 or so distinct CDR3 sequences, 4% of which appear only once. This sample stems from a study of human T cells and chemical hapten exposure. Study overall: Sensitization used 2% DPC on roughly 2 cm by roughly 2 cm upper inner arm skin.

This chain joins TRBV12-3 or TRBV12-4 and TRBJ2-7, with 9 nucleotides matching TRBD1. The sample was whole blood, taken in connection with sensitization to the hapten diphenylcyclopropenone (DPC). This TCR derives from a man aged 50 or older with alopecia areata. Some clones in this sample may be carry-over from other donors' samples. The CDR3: CASSSGTGSGRYEQYF. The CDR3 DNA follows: TGTGCCAGCAGTTCCGGGACAGGGTCTGGGAGGTACGAGCAGTACTTC.